The clone carrying this T cell receptor (beta chain) was detected a few times. Its specificity is unknown. V lost 9 bases to trimming and J lost 6 bases, with 15 bases between them. CDR1 is LNHDA, CDR2 SQIVND, per germline (reference sequence). This CDR3 comprises 12 residues. Some clones are missing from TCRdb's copy, which holds only in-frame ones; the method was immunoSEQ multiplex PCR. This sample has fewer than 110,000 clones, with roughly 80% found just once. The sample belongs to a study of T cell clones after liver transplantation. Study context: TCRbeta sequencing after a pre-transplant mixed lymphocyte reaction identified graft-donor-reactive clones, later tracked in post-transplant blood. As an antigen-independent comparator, third-party-reactive TCRbeta sequences came from pre-transplant mixed lymphocyte reactions. Subjects received no induction therapy and standard immunosuppression until randomization at 12-24 months post-transplant.

Study-level findings and limits: Small, mixed patient groups and varying post-transplant times limit these conclusions.

The J gene is TRBJ2-7, the V gene TRBV19; maybe TRBD2 (6 bases). Source: CD4+ T cells from blood, taken about 50 months after liver transplant. The TCR comes from a human patient who received a liver transplant. Some of the T cells may derive from the graft donor. The CDR3 here is CASETSLGEQYF. CDR3 DNA sequence: TGTGCCAGCGAAACTAGCCTTGGCGAGCAGTACTTC.